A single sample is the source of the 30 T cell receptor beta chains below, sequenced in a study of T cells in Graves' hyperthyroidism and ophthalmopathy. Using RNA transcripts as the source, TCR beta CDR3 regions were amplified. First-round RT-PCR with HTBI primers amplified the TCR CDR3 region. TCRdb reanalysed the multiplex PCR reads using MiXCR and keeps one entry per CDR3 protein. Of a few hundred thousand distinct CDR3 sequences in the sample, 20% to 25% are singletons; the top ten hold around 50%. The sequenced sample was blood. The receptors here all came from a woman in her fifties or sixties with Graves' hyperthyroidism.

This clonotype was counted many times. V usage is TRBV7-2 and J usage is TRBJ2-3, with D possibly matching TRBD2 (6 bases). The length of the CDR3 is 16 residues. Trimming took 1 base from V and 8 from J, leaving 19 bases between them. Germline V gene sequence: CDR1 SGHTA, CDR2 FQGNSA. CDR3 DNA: TGTGCCAGCAGCTTAGAGGGCGCGGCGGGACCCCGTACGCAGTATTTT. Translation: CASSLEGAAGPRTQYF.

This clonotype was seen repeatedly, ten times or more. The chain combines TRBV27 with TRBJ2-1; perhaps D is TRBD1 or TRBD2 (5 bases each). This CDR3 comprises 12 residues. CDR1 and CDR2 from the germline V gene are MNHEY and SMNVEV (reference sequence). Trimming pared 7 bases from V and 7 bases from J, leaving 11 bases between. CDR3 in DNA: TGTGCCAGCACTGGGGACGGGAATGAGCAGTTCTTC. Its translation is CASTGDGNEQFF.

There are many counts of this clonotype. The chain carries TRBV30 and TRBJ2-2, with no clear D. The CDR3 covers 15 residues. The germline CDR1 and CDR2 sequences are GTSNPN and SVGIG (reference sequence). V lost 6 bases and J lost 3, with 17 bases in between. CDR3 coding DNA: TGTGCCTGTCCCCCTATTTATGGGGACACCGGGGAGCTGTTTTTT. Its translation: CACPPIYGDTGELFF. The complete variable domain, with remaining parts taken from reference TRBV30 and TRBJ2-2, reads SQTIHQWPATLVQPVGSPLSLECTVEGTSNPNLYWYRQAAGRGLQLLFYSVGIGQISSEVPQNLSASRPQDRQFILSSKKLLLSDSGFYLCACPPIYGDTGELFFGEGSRLTVL.

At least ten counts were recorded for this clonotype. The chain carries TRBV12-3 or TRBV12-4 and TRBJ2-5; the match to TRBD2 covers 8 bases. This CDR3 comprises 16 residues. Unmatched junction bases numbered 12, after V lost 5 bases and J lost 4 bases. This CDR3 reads CASSPPGGAPGETQYF. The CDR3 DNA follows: TGTGCCAGCAGTCCTCCGGGGGGGGCTCCAGGAGAGACCCAGTACTTC.

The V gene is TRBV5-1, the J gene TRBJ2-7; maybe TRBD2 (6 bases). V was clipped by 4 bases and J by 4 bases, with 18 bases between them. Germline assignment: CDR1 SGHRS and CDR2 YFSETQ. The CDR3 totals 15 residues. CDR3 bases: TGCGCCAGCAGCCCGCGAAGGGGAGCGGGTTACGAGCAGTACTTC. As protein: CASSPRRGAGYEQYF.

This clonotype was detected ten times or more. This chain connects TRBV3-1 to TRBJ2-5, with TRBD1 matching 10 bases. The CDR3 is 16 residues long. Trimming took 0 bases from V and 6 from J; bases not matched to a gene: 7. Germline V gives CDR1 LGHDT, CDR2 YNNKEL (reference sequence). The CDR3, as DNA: TGTGCCAGCAGCCAAGATCTGACAGGGGGCTCAAAGACCCAGTACTTC. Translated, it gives CASSQDLTGGSKTQYF.

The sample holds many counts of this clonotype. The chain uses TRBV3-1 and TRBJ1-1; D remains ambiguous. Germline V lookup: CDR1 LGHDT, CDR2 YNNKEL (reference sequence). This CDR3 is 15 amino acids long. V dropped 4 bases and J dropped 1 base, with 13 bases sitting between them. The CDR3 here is CASSPDPAGNTEAFF. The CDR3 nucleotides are TGTGCCAGCAGCCCCGACCCGGCGGGGAACACTGAAGCTTTCTTT.

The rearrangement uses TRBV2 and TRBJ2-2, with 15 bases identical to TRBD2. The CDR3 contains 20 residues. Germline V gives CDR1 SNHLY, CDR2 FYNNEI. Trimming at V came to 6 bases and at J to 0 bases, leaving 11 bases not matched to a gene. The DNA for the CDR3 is TGTGCCAGCAGCTTAGGACGGGGACTAGCGGGAGGCACGAACACCGGGGAGCTGTTTTTT. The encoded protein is CASSLGRGLAGGTNTGELFF.

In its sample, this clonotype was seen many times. The CDR3 coding sequence is TGCGCCAGCAGCCAACTGCTCGGGGGGCGCGAGCAGTACTTC. Encoded protein: CASSQLLGGREQYF. The rearrangement links TRBV4-1 to TRBJ2-7, with D maybe TRBD2 (7 bases). CDR3 size: 14 residues. Trimming removed 2 bases at V and 6 bases at J, with 14 bases between. Looked up from germline, CDR1 is MGHRA and CDR2 is YSYEKL.

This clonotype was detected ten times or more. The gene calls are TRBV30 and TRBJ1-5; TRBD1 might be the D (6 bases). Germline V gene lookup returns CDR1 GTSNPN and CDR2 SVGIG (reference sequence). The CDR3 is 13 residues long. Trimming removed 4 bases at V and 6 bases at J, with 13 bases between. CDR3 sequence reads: CAWNRVPSQPQHF. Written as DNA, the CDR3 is TGTGCCTGGAACAGGGTTCCGAGTCAGCCCCAGCATTTT.

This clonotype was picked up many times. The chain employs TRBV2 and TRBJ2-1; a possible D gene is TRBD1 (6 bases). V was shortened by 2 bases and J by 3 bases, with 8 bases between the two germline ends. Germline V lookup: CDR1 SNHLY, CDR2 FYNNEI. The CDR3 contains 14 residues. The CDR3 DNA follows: TGTGCCAGCAGTGAACGGGACATCTACAATGAGCAGTTCTTC. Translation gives CASSERDIYNEQFF.

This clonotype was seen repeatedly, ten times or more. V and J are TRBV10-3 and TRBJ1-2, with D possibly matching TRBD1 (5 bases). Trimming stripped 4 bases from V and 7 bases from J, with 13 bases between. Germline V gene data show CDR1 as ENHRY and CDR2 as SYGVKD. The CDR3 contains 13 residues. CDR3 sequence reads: CAISGEPRGGYTF. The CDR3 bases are TGTGCCATCAGTGGAGAGCCGAGGGGTGGCTACACCTTC.

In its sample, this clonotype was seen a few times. DNA for the CDR3: TGCAGTGCACGATCTTTAGCGGGAGAATCGGAGACCCAGTACTTC. This encodes CSARSLAGESETQYF. J is TRBJ2-5 and V is TRBV20-1, with 9 bases aligning to TRBD2. The J segment lost 5 bases and the V segment lost 6 bases, leaving 13 bases of the junction unmatched. The CDR3 length is 15 residues. In germline, CDR1 is DFQATT, CDR2 SNEGSKA (reference sequence).

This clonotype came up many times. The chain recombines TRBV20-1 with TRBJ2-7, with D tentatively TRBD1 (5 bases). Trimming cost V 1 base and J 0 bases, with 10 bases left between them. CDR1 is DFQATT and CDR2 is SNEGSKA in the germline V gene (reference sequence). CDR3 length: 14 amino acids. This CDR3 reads CSARGGRTSYEQYF. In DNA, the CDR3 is TGCAGTGCTAGAGGGGGCCGAACCTCCTACGAGCAGTACTTC.

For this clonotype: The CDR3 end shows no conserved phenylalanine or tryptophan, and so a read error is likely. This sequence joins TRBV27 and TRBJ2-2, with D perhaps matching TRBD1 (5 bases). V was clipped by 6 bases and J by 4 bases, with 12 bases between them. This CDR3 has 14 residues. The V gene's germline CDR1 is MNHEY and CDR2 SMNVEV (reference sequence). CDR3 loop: CASRDRASTGELFS. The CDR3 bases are TGTGCCAGCAGAGACAGAGCCTCCACCGGGGAGCTGTTTTCT.

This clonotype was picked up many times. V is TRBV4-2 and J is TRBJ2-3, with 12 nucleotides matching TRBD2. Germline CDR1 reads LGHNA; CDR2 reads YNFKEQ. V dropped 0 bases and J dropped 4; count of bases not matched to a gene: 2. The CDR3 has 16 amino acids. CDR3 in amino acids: CASSQEASGGADTQYF. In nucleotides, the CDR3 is TGTGCCAGCAGCCAAGAGGCTAGCGGGGGGGCAGATACGCAGTATTTT.

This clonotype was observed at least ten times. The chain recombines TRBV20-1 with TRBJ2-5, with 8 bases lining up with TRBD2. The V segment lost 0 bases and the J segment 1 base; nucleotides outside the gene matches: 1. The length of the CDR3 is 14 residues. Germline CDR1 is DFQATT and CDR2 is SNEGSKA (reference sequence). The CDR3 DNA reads TGCAGTGCTAGAGACGGGGGGGTCCAAGAGACCCAGTACTTC. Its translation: CSARDGGVQETQYF.

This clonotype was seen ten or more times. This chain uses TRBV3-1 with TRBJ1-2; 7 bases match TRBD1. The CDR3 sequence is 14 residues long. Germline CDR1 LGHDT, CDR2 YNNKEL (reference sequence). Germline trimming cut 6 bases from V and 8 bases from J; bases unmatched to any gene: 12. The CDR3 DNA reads TGTGCCAGCAGTCCGGACAGGTTAGGAAGCGGCTACACCTTC. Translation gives CASSPDRLGSGYTF. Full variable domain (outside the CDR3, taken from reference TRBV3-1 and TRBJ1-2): DTAVSQTPKYLVTQMGNDKSIKCEQNLGHDTMYWYKQDSKKFLKIMFSYNNKELIINETVPNRFSPKSPDKAHLNLHINSLELGDSAVYFCASSPDRLGSGYTFGSGTRLTVV.

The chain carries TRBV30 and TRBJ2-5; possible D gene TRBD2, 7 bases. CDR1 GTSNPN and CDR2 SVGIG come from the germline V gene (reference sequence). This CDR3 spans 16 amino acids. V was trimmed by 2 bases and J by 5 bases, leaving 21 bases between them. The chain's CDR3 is CAWSSTGGGAGETQYF. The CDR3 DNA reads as TGTGCCTGGAGTTCTACTGGGGGGGGGGCAGGGGAGACCCAGTACTTC.

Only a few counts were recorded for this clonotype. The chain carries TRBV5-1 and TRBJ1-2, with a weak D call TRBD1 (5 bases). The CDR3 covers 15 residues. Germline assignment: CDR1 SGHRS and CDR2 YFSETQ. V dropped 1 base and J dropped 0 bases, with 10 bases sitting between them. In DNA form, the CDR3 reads TGCGCCAGCAGCTTGACTAAGGGGACTAACTATGGCTACACCTTC. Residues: CASSLTKGTNYGYTF. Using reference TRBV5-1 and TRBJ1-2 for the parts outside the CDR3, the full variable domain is KAGVTQTPRYLIKTRGQQVTLSCSPISGHRSVSWYQQTPGQGLQFLFEYFSETQRNKGNFPGRFSGRQFSNSRSEMNVSTLELGDSALYLCASSLTKGTNYGYTFGSGTRLTVV.

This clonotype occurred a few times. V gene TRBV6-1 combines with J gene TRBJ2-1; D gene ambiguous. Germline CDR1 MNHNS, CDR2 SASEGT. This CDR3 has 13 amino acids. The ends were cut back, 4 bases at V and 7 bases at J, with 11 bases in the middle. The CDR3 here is CASSVNWQNEQFF. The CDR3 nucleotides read TGTGCCAGCAGTGTCAATTGGCAGAATGAGCAGTTCTTC.

In nucleotides, the CDR3 is TGCAGCGTTGAAGCGGTCCCTAGCGAGCAGTTCTTC. This gives the protein CSVEAVPSEQFF. V and J are TRBV29-1 and TRBJ2-1, with D possibly being TRBD2 (5 bases). The CDR3 is 12 residues long. The germline gives CDR1 SQVTM, CDR2 ANQGSEA. V was trimmed by 1 base and J by 10 bases, leaving 11 bases between them.

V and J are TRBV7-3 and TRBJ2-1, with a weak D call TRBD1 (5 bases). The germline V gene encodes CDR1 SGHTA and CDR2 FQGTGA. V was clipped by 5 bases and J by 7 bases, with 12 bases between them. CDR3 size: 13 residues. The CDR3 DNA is TGTGCCAGCAGCGGGGCCATGGGGAATGAGCAGTTCTTC. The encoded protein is CASSGAMGNEQFF.

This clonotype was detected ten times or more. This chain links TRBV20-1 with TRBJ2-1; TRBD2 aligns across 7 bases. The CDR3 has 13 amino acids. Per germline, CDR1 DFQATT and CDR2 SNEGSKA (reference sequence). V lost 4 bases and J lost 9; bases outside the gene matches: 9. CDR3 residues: CSAKRGRELEQFF. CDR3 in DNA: TGCAGTGCTAAACGCGGGCGGGAGCTTGAGCAGTTCTTC.

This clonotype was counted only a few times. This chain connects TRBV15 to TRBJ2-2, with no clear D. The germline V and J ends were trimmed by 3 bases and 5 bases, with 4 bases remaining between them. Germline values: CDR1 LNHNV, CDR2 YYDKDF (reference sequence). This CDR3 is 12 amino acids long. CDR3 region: CATSSWTGELFF. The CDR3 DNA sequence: TGTGCCACCAGCAGTTGGACCGGGGAGCTGTTTTTT.

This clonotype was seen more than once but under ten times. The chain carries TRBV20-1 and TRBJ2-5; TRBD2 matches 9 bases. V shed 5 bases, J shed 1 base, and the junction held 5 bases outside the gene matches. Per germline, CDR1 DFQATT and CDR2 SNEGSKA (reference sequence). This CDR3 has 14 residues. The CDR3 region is CSARIAGAQETQYF. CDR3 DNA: TGCAGTGCTCGGATAGCGGGGGCCCAAGAGACCCAGTACTTC.

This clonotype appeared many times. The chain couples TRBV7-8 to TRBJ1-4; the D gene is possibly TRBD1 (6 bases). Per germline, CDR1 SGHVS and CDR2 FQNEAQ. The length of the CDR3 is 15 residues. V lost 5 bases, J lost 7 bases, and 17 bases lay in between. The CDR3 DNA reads TGTGCCAGCAGCCTTGCACCCCGGGGGGCTGAAAAACTGTTTTTT. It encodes CASSLAPRGAEKLFF.

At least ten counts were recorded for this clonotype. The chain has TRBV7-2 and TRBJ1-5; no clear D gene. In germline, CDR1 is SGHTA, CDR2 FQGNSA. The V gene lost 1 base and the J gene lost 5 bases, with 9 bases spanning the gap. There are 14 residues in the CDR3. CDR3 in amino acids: CASSLVIRDQPQHF. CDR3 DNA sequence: TGTGCCAGCAGCTTAGTCATTAGGGATCAGCCCCAGCATTTT.

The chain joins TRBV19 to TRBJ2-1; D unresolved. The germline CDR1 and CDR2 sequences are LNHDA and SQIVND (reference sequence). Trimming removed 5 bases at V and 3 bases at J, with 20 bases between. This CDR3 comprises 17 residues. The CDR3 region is CASSPFPTVPNYNEQFF. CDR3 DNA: TGTGCCAGTAGTCCCTTTCCCACTGTACCCAACTACAATGAGCAGTTCTTC. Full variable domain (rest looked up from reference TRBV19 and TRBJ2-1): DGGITQSPKYLFRKEGQNVTLSCEQNLNHDAMYWYRQDPGQGLRLIYYSQIVNDFQKGDIAEGYSVSREKKESFPLTVTSAQKNPTAFYLCASSPFPTVPNYNEQFFGPGTRLTVL.

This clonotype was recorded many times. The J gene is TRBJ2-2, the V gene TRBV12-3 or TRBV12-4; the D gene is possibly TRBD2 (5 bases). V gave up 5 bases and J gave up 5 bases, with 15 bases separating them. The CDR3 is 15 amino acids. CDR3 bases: TGTGCCAGCAGTCTGTCCCTCCCGGGGACCGGGGAGCTGTTTTTT. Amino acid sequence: CASSLSLPGTGELFF.